The T cell receptor beta chain under discussion was sequenced for a study of blood T cells in healthy people across ages. Then a second PCR, running roughly 7 to 12 cycles, was carried out with a sample-barcoded 5' primer and a J-beta primer mix. TCRdb fed the 5' RACE reads into MiXCR, producing one record per CDR3 protein. Here the sample spans 1.4 million or so distinct CDR3 sequences, roughly 43% being singletons. The CDR3 sequence is 14 residues long. CDR1 is MNHEY, CDR2 SVGEGT, per germline. As concerns this clonotype: Its antigen is undetermined. The junction departs from germline at one end; a sequencing error may be responsible.

Findings of the study overall: Older age coincided with a roughly linear decline in TCR beta diversity per million T cells.

J is TRBJ2-1 and V is TRBV6-2 or TRBV6-3; TRBD1 matches 8 bases. This clonotype was sampled from a woman between 18 and 29 years old in good health. The sequencing input was blood. Here the CDR3 DNA reads TGTGCCGGCAGTCCGGGACAGGTATACAATGAGCAGTTCTTC. Translated, it gives CAGSPGQVYNEQFF.